Presented here are 22 T cell receptor beta chains from one specimen sequenced in a study of cytomegalovirus exposure and HLA in healthy donors. TCRdb's copy holds only in-frame clones and misses some; the assay was immunoSEQ multiplex PCR. The profile covers 55,000 to 70,000 clones, with around 90% appearing a single time and over 2% taken by the ten largest. The sample was PBMCs. These receptors originate from a young woman in good health and CMV-seronegative.

The chain carries TRBV6-1 and TRBJ2-3, with a possible D match to TRBD2 (6 bases). The CDR3 covers 15 residues. The V and J ends lost 1 base and 0 bases respectively, with 8 bases between them. The germline V gene has CDR1 MNHNS and CDR2 SASEGT. The chain's CDR3 is CASSEEAGSTDTQYF. DNA of the CDR3: TGTGCCAGCAGTGAAGAGGCGGGAAGCACAGATACGCAGTATTTT.

The rearrangement uses TRBV2 and TRBJ2-7; D may be TRBD2 (7 bases). Trimming pared 7 bases from V and 0 bases from J, leaving 19 bases between. CDR1 is SNHLY and CDR2 is FYNNEI in the germline V gene. The CDR3 has 16 residues. The CDR3 region is CASIRPGGSDSYEQYF. CDR3 DNA: TGTGCCAGCATCCGGCCGGGGGGCTCCGACTCCTACGAGCAGTACTTC.

The chain has TRBV10-3 and TRBJ2-5, with 9 nucleotides matching TRBD2. Germline CDR1 is ENHRY and CDR2 is SYGVKD. Trimming took 3 bases from V and 4 from J; bases not matched to a gene: 12. This CDR3 is 17 amino acids long. DNA of the CDR3: TGTGCCATCAGTGACGCGGGGGGTAGCGGGAGACGAGAGACCCAGTACTTC. Its translation: CAISDAGGSGRRETQYF.

This sequence joins TRBV7-2 and TRBJ2-7, with TRBD1 as a possible D gene (5 bases). In germline, CDR1 is SGHTA, CDR2 FQGNSA. The CDR3 sequence is 13 residues long. Trimming cost V 1 base and J 5 bases, with 9 bases left between them. The CDR3 region is CASSLVGVHEQYF. CDR3 nucleotide sequence: TGTGCCAGCAGCTTAGTAGGGGTCCACGAGCAGTACTTC.

This chain joins TRBV10-1 and TRBJ2-1; D is undetermined. CDR1 and CDR2 from the germline V gene are WNHNN and SYGVQD (reference sequence). V dropped 3 bases and J dropped 3 bases, with 9 bases sitting between them. This CDR3 is 14 amino acids long. The CDR3 DNA is TGCGCCAGCAGTGAAAGTAGATTCTACAATGAGCAGTTCTTC. It is translated as CASSESRFYNEQFF.

This clone is a singleton in its sample. The rearrangement links TRBV29-1 to TRBJ2-6, with TRBD1 matching 7 bases. From germline, CDR1 is SQVTM and CDR2 ANQGSEA. With V trimmed by 6 bases and J by 0 bases, 5 bases remained unmatched. The CDR3 covers 15 residues. The CDR3 nucleotides read TGCAGCGTCGGGACAGACAACTCTGGGGCCAACGTCCTGACTTTC. It specifies CSVGTDNSGANVLTF.

The table lists this clone with a count of one. The chain is built from TRBV7-2 and TRBJ2-5, with D possibly TRBD1 on 5 matching bases. Per the germline V gene, CDR1 is SGHTA and CDR2 is FQGNSA. Trimming took off 8 bases at V and 4 bases at J, with 20 bases between the two ends. CDR3 size: 15 residues. DNA of the CDR3: TGTGCCAGCCAATGGGGCGGCGGAGCGAGAGAGACCCAGTACTTC. This sequence encodes CASQWGGGARETQYF.

V gene TRBV9 combines with J gene TRBJ1-1; D is undetermined. Germline CDR1 and CDR2: SGDLS and YYNGEE. This CDR3 is built from 15 residues. Trimming removed 0 bases from V and 0 bases from J, with 9 bases in between. DNA of the CDR3: TGTGCCAGCAGCGTAGTCCCGGGGATGAACACTGAAGCTTTCTTT. It encodes CASSVVPGMNTEAFF. The entire variable domain, with the rest obtained from reference TRBV9 and TRBJ1-1, is as follows: DSGVTQTPKHLITATGQRVTLRCSPRSGDLSVYWYQQSLDQGLQFLIQYYNGEERAKGNILERFSAQQFPDLHSELNLSSLELGDSALYFCASSVVPGMNTEAFFGQGTRLTVV.

In this sample, this clone turned up a few times. The chain uses TRBV5-1 and TRBJ2-6, with TRBD2 as a possible D gene (5 bases). V lost 0 bases and J 1 base, leaving 5 bases between the germline ends. CDR1 SGHRS and CDR2 YFSETQ come from the germline V gene. This CDR3 spans 15 amino acids. CDR3 residues: CASSLAGSGANVLTF. The CDR3 DNA reads as TGCGCCAGCAGCTTGGCGGGGTCTGGGGCCAACGTCCTGACTTTC.

For this clone: The CDR3 ends on some other residue instead of the conserved phenylalanine or tryptophan, so this is likely a read error. It is unclear where the CDR3 begins or ends on the DNA, so no DNA is shown, and the CDR3 is as TCRdb lists it. The rearrangement joins TRBV9 to TRBJ1-2; the tabulated D call, TRBD1, remains unverified against the DNA. CDR1 and CDR2 from the germline V gene are SGDLS and YYNGEE. The CDR3 adds up to 13 amino acids, both ends counted. CDR3 loop: CASSVWVVWDRAV.

The chain has TRBV6-6 and TRBJ2-1; tentative D call: TRBD1 (6 bases). The length of the CDR3 is 14 residues. Trimming took off 1 base at V and 7 bases at J, with 11 bases between the two ends. Germline V gene sequence: CDR1 MNHNY, CDR2 SVGAGI (reference sequence). As DNA, the CDR3 is TGTGCCAGCAGTTACTTCACAGGGTATAATGAGCAGTTCTTC. Translation gives CASSYFTGYNEQFF.

The V gene is TRBV29-1, the J gene TRBJ1-1; D remains unclear. The CDR3 totals 13 residues. Trimming shortened V by 4 bases and J by 1 base, and 10 bases separated the two germline ends. Germline V CDR1 and CDR2: SQVTM, ANQGSEA. This CDR3 is CSVAQARNTEAFF. The CDR3 DNA sequence: TGCAGCGTTGCGCAGGCCCGGAACACTGAAGCTTTCTTT.

The chain joins TRBV5-1 to TRBJ2-1; no reliable D call. The CDR3 loop spans 16 amino acids. Per germline, CDR1 SGHRS and CDR2 YFSETQ. The ends were cut back, 0 bases at V and 0 bases at J, with 10 bases in the middle. The CDR3 region has the DNA TGCGCCAGCAGCTTGGCCGATCGCGACTCCTACAATGAGCAGTTCTTC. Protein: CASSLADRDSYNEQFF.

The genes are TRBV5-4 and TRBJ2-1, with TRBD1 as a possible D gene (5 bases). The CDR3 length is 14 residues. Germline loops: CDR1 SGHNT, CDR2 YYREEE (reference sequence). Trimming cost V 4 bases and J 5 bases, with 13 bases left between them. The CDR3 sequence: CASSRTTGHNEQFF. CDR3 DNA sequence: TGTGCCAGCAGCAGAACTACAGGACACAATGAGCAGTTCTTC.

This rearrangement joins TRBV29-1 to TRBJ1-1; no firm D call. CDR3 length: 14 residues. Trimming left V 5 bases short and J 1 base short, with 14 bases between. CDR1 SQVTM and CDR2 ANQGSEA come from the germline V gene. CDR3 residues: CSVLREGGNTEAFF. The CDR3, as DNA: TGCAGCGTTTTACGGGAAGGAGGGAACACTGAAGCTTTCTTT.

This chain uses TRBV4-1 with TRBJ2-1; TRBD1 agrees at 10 bases. The CDR3 has 16 residues. V shed 2 bases and J 5 bases; nucleotides not matched to a gene: 6. Germline V gives CDR1 MGHRA, CDR2 YSYEKL. The CDR3 DNA is TGCGCCAGCAGCCAACGACCGGGACAGGGGAACAATGAGCAGTTCTTC. Protein product: CASSQRPGQGNNEQFF.

V is TRBV30 and J is TRBJ2-1; 7 bases are shared with TRBD2. Trimming at V came to 2 bases and at J to 3 bases, leaving 7 bases not matched to a gene. Germline CDR1 and CDR2: GTSNPN and SVGIG (reference sequence). The CDR3 consists of 15 residues. The CDR3 DNA follows: TGTGCCTGGAGTTTAAGAGCGGGAATCTACAATGAGCAGTTCTTC. Its translation: CAWSLRAGIYNEQFF.

The chain uses TRBV30 and TRBJ2-3, with 16 nucleotides matching TRBD2. Germline V lookup: CDR1 GTSNPN, CDR2 SVGIG (reference sequence). The CDR3 totals 17 residues. V dropped 3 bases and J dropped 4; count of bases not matched to a gene: 7. As DNA, the CDR3 is TGTGCCTGGAGGATCGGGACTAGCGGGAGGGCCGCAGATACGCAGTATTTT. Translated: CAWRIGTSGRAADTQYF.

This chain uses TRBV6-6 with TRBJ2-2; D is perhaps TRBD1 (6 bases). CDR1 and CDR2 (germline): MNHNY, SVGAGI (reference sequence). Trimming stripped 7 bases from V and 5 bases from J, with 14 bases between. The CDR3 spans 14 residues. The chain's CDR3 is CASKGDIGTGELFF. The CDR3 nucleotides are TGTGCCAGCAAAGGGGACATTGGAACCGGGGAGCTGTTTTTT.

The rearrangement joins TRBV5-1 to TRBJ2-7; 11 bases agree with TRBD2. The CDR3 spans 14 residues. In germline, CDR1 is SGHRS, CDR2 YFSETQ. The trim removed 5 bases at V and 7 bases at J, leaving 8 bases unmatched. DNA of the CDR3: TGCGCCAGCAGTCCCGGGACTAGCGGCCAAGAGCAGTACTTC. Translating gives CASSPGTSGQEQYF.

This rearrangement joins TRBV6-6 to TRBJ2-1; TRBD2 matches 10 bases. This CDR3 has 12 amino acids. The germline CDR1 and CDR2 sequences are MNHNY and SVGAGI (reference sequence). J gave up 8 bases and V 6 bases, and 1 base lay outside the gene matches. The DNA of the CDR3 is TGTGCCAGCAGCGGACTAGCGGATGAGCAGTTCTTC. Translating gives CASSGLADEQFF.

CDR3 nucleotide sequence: TGCAGTCGGAAACTAGCGGAGACGCAGTATTTT. Translated: CSRKLAETQYF. The chain couples TRBV20-1 to TRBJ2-3, with 8 bases matching TRBD2. With 8 bases clipped from V and 9 bases from J, the junction kept 7 bases outside the gene matches. Germline V lookup: CDR1 DFQATT, CDR2 SNEGSKA (reference sequence). The CDR3 contains 11 residues.